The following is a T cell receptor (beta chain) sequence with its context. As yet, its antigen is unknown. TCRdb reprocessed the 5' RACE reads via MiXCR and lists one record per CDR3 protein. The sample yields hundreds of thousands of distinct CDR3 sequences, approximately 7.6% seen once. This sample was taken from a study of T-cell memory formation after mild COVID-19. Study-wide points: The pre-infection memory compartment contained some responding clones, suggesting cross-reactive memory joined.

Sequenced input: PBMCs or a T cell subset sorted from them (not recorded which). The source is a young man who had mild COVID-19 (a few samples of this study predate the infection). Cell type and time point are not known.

CDR3 residues: CASSYGTGEYNSPLHF. The DNA of the CDR3 is TGTGCCAGCAGCTACGGGACAGGGGAGTATAATTCACCCCTCCACTTT. This chain uses TRBV5-6 with TRBJ1-6, with 10 bases lining up with TRBD1. The V and J ends lost 3 bases and 4 bases, in that order; junction bases with no gene match: 4. Germline V gene lookup returns CDR1 SGHDT and CDR2 YYEEEE. The CDR3 spans 16 residues.